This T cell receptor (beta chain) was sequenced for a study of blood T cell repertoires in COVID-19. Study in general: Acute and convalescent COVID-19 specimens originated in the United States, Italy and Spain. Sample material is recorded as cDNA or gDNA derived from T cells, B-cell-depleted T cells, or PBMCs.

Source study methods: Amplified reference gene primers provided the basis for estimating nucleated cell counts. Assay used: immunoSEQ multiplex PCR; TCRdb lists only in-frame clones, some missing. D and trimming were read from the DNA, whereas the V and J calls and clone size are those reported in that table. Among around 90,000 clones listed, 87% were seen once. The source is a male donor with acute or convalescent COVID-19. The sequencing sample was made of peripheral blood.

The chain's CDR3 is CASSQGQGGRETQYF. For the CDR3, the DNA is TGTGCCAGCAGCCAAGGACAGGGAGGACGGGAGACCCAGTACTTC. The chain recombines TRBV3-1 (or the pseudogene TRBV3-2) with TRBJ2-5; D may be TRBD1 (7 bases). The germline V gene encodes CDR1 LGHDT and CDR2 YNNKEL (reference sequence). The CDR3 spans 15 residues. V was trimmed by 1 base and J by 5 bases, leaving 14 bases between them.